Following are 19 T cell receptor beta chains from one sample sequenced in a study of Ad26.COV2.S vaccination and SARS-CoV-2 variants. This table comes from immunoSEQ multiplex PCR, and its TCRdb copy is limited to in-frame clones, with some not included. The repertoire has a few hundred thousand clones, roughly 84% of them found once; the top ten carry 3.4%. The treatment denotes: 15 to 20 received Ad26.COV2.S at low or high dose, single or two shots; about 5 received placebo; per-sample allocation not given. Day 63 after the first vaccine or placebo injection was the time point for sampling. Sequenced here: peripheral blood, sampled in a trial of Ad26.COV2.S vaccine versus placebo. Receptors were obtained from a person aged 18-65 years who received the Ad26.COV2.S COVID-19 vaccine or a placebo.

This clone was counted a few times. The CDR3 is CASSFGTAQETQYF. In DNA, the CDR3 is TGTGCCAGTAGCTTTGGGACAGCGCAAGAGACCCAGTACTTC. The chain combines TRBV19 with TRBJ2-5; 7 bases match TRBD1. Germline assignment: CDR1 LNHDA and CDR2 SQIVND (reference sequence). This CDR3 is built from 14 residues. After removal of 6 bases from V and 2 bases from J, the junction contained 6 bases not matched to a gene. The full variable domain, completed using reference TRBV19 and TRBJ2-5, is DGGITQSPKYLFRKEGQNVTLSCEQNLNHDAMYWYRQDPGQGLRLIYYSQIVNDFQKGDIAEGYSVSREKKESFPLTVTSAQKNPTAFYLCASSFGTAQETQYFGPGTRLLVL.

The chain joins TRBV21-1 to TRBJ2-3; the D call TRBD2 from the table was never checked on the DNA. TRBV21-1 constitutes a pseudogene. This CDR3 has 16 residues. Here the CDR3 DNA reads TGTGCCAGCAGCAAAAGCGGGGCCAGCTACACAGATACGCAGTATTTT. It translates to CASSKSGASYTDTQYF.

The chain links TRBV12-3 or TRBV12-4 to TRBJ1-1, with no clear D. CDR3 length equals 13 residues. Trimming shortened V by 5 bases and J by 11 bases, and 18 bases separated the two germline ends. This CDR3 reads CASSPGYPSRAFF. CDR3 sequence (DNA): TGTGCCAGCAGTCCCGGGTATCCGTCGAGGGCTTTCTTT.

The V gene is TRBV2, the J gene TRBJ1-3, with D unresolved. V gave up 5 bases and J gave up 0 bases, with 8 bases separating them. CDR1 SNHLY and CDR2 FYNNEI come from the germline V gene. This CDR3 is built from 14 residues. CDR3 DNA: TGTGCCAGCAGTTTACAGCACTCTGGAAACACCATATATTTT. This translates into CASSLQHSGNTIYF.

The rearrangement joins TRBV6-4 to TRBJ2-5; TRBD2 matches at 10 bases. The CDR3 consists of 15 residues. V shed 5 bases, J shed 0 bases, and the junction held 3 bases outside the gene matches. Germline lookup yields CDR1 MRHNA and CDR2 SNTAGT. The CDR3: CASSRTSGDQETQYF. As DNA, the CDR3 is TGTGCCAGCAGTAGAACTAGCGGGGACCAAGAGACCCAGTACTTC.

This clone was picked up a small number of times. This chain joins TRBV9 and TRBJ1-6; a possible D gene is TRBD1 (5 bases). Germline V gene sequence: CDR1 SGDLS, CDR2 YYNGEE. Trimming took off 4 bases at V and 6 bases at J, with 11 bases between the two ends. This CDR3 has 14 residues. The CDR3, as DNA: TGTGCCAGCAGCCAAGGACAAGGTAATTCACCCCTCCACTTT. It translates to CASSQGQGNSPLHF. Full variable domain (outside the CDR3, taken from reference TRBV9 and TRBJ1-6): DSGVTQTPKHLITATGQRVTLRCSPRSGDLSVYWYQQSLDQGLQFLIQYYNGEERAKGNILERFSAQQFPDLHSELNLSSLELGDSALYFCASSQGQGNSPLHFGNGTRLTVT.

The rearrangement joins TRBV2 to TRBJ1-2; D is ambiguous. The ends were cut back, 2 bases at V and 7 bases at J, with 2 bases in the middle. This CDR3 spans 10 amino acids. The germline CDR1 and CDR2 sequences are SNHLY and FYNNEI. The DNA of the CDR3 is TGTGCCAGCAGTGAAATTGGCTACACCTTC. Residues: CASSEIGYTF.

The V and J genes are TRBV11-2 and TRBJ2-3, with 8 bases identical to TRBD1. The CDR3 spans 17 residues. Germline CDR1 reads SGHAT; CDR2 reads FQNNGV. J was trimmed by 3 bases and V by 5 bases; bases with no gene match: 13. The DNA of the CDR3 is TGTGCCAGCAGCAATTCGAGGCAGGGGGCATGGACAGATACGCAGTATTTT. Translation: CASSNSRQGAWTDTQYF.

The genes are TRBV5-1 and TRBJ1-6, with D possibly TRBD1 on 5 matching bases. Trimming pared 4 bases from V and 9 bases from J, leaving 14 bases between. This CDR3 region has 14 residues. Germline values: CDR1 SGHRS, CDR2 YFSETQ. The chain's CDR3 is CASSLGPGSSPLHF. The CDR3 DNA is TGCGCCAGCAGCCTGGGGCCAGGGTCTTCACCCCTCCACTTT.

The CDR3 region has the DNA TGTGCCAGCAGCGTAGAGCCTGTGAGCACAGATACGCAGTATTTT. Its translation is CASSVEPVSTDTQYF. The chain uses TRBV9 and TRBJ2-3; D unclear. Trimming cost V 0 bases and J 0 bases, with 8 bases left between them. Germline V lookup: CDR1 SGDLS, CDR2 YYNGEE. CDR3 length: 15 residues. Using reference TRBV9 and TRBJ2-3 for the parts outside the CDR3, the full variable domain is DSGVTQTPKHLITATGQRVTLRCSPRSGDLSVYWYQQSLDQGLQFLIQYYNGEERAKGNILERFSAQQFPDLHSELNLSSLELGDSALYFCASSVEPVSTDTQYFGPGTRLTVL.

V and J are TRBV7-9 and TRBJ1-4, with D tentatively TRBD1 (5 bases). The CDR3 contains 14 residues. Trimming took 3 bases from V and 7 from J, leaving 12 bases between them. The germline CDR1 and CDR2 sequences are SEHNR and FQNEAQ (reference sequence). The CDR3 DNA reads TGTGCCAGCAGCTTGTCCAGGGCGGCTGAAAAACTGTTTTTT. This encodes CASSLSRAAEKLFF. The full variable domain, in which reference TRBV7-9 and TRBJ1-4 provide the parts outside the CDR3, is DTGVSQNPRHKITKRGQNVTFRCDPISEHNRLYWYRQTLGQGPEFLTYFQNEAQLEKSRLLSDRFSAERPKGSFSTLEIQRTEQGDSAMYLCASSLSRAAEKLFFGSGTQLSVL.

The rearrangement links TRBV4-3 to TRBJ2-3; 8 nucleotides line up with TRBD2. Germline V gives CDR1 LGHNA, CDR2 YSLEER. Trimming at V came to 6 bases and at J to 5 bases, leaving 10 bases not matched to a gene. The CDR3 extends over 15 amino acids. The DNA of the CDR3 is TGCGCCAGCAGTCCGGGAGGGGGGGCTGTAGATACGCAGTATTTT. It translates to CASSPGGGAVDTQYF.

About this clone itself: This same CDR3 is encoded by further DNA sequences in the sample. This chain's CDR3 is CASSQDRGNSPLHF. For the CDR3, the DNA is TGCGCCAGCAGCCAGGACAGGGGCAATTCACCCCTCCACTTT. The chain joins TRBV4-3 to TRBJ1-6, with 9 bases lining up with TRBD1. V was clipped by 3 bases and J by 7 bases; unmatched bases: 1. The CDR3 has 14 residues. Germline V CDR1 and CDR2: LGHNA, YSLEER.

The J gene is TRBJ1-2, the V gene TRBV9, with no clear D. Trimming took off 0 bases at V and 2 bases at J, with 11 bases between the two ends. In germline, CDR1 is SGDLS, CDR2 YYNGEE. The CDR3 has 15 residues. This chain's CDR3 is CASSVVAEKNYGYTF. The CDR3 nucleotides read TGTGCCAGCAGCGTAGTGGCAGAAAAGAACTATGGCTACACCTTC. The variable domain in full, with the rest retrieved from reference TRBV9 and TRBJ1-2, is DSGVTQTPKHLITATGQRVTLRCSPRSGDLSVYWYQQSLDQGLQFLIQYYNGEERAKGNILERFSAQQFPDLHSELNLSSLELGDSALYFCASSVVAEKNYGYTFGSGTRLTVV.

This rearrangement joins TRBV10-3 to TRBJ2-7; no clear D gene. The length of the CDR3 is 15 residues. Trimming shortened V by 10 bases and J by 4 bases, and 23 bases separated the two germline ends. CDR1 ENHRY and CDR2 SYGVKD come from the germline V gene. The DNA for the CDR3 is TGTGCCACCCGTGGAGACCCTCTTAAATTATACGAGCAGTACTTC. It yields the protein CATRGDPLKLYEQYF.

The gene calls are TRBV30 and TRBJ2-7; D may be TRBD1 (6 bases). V was cut by 2 bases and J by 1 base, with 12 bases left in between. Looked up from germline, CDR1 is GTSNPN and CDR2 is SVGIG (reference sequence). The CDR3 is 14 residues long. DNA of the CDR3: TGTGCCTGGAGTAGGGGGAGTCTATCCTACGAGCAGTACTTC. Residues: CAWSRGSLSYEQYF.

This clone has just a few counts. This sequence joins TRBV6-5 and TRBJ1-1, with no clear D. V was clipped by 7 bases and J by 1 base, with 16 bases between them. CDR1 is MNHEY and CDR2 is SVGAGI in the germline V gene. The CDR3 is made up of 15 amino acids. CDR3 protein: CASIGSENSNTEAFF. For the CDR3, the DNA is TGTGCCAGCATCGGATCGGAGAATTCGAACACTGAAGCTTTCTTT.

About this clone itself: Different DNA sequences within this sample yield the same CDR3. This chain uses TRBV4-1 with TRBJ2-2, with D possibly matching TRBD1 (6 bases). The CDR3 has 14 amino acids. Trimming shortened V by 2 bases and J by 6 bases, and 10 bases separated the two germline ends. Per the germline V gene, CDR1 is MGHRA and CDR2 is YSYEKL. This CDR3 is CASSQSGGAGELFF. CDR3 DNA sequence: TGCGCCAGCAGCCAAAGTGGGGGCGCCGGGGAGCTGTTTTTT.

Comments on this clone: Within the sample, other DNA sequences also encode this same CDR3. The chain recombines TRBV12-5 with TRBJ1-5; no clear D gene. Trimming stripped 2 bases from V and 5 bases from J, with 1 base between. CDR1 LGHNT and CDR2 FRNRAP come from the germline V gene. The length of the CDR3 is 11 residues. The CDR3 nucleotides read TGTGCTAGTGGTTTGTATCAGCCCCAGCATTTT. Translating gives CASGLYQPQHF.